This T cell receptor beta chain originates from a study of T cells in Graves' hyperthyroidism and ophthalmopathy. Template material for amplifying TCR beta CDR3 regions consisted of RNA transcripts. Initially, a first-round RT-PCR of the TCR CDR3 employed the HTBI primer set. TCRdb reprocessed the multiplex PCR reads via MiXCR and lists one record per CDR3 protein. The table has 600,000 to 650,000 distinct CDR3 sequences, about 16% seen once. This clonotype was detected ten times or more. The CDR3 length is 14 residues. Germline loops: CDR1 GTSNPN, CDR2 SVGIG (reference sequence). Trimming took 2 bases from V and 6 from J, leaving 13 bases between them.

The source material was blood. The J gene is TRBJ2-2, the V gene TRBV30; the D is unclear. The receptor was isolated from a woman aged 25 to 39 with Graves' hyperthyroidism. The CDR3 loop reads CAWSIGPAAGELFF. The CDR3 nucleotides read TGTGCCTGGAGTATAGGACCTGCGGCCGGGGAGCTGTTTTTT.